This TCR beta chain was found in a study of T cell responses to AZD1222 COVID-19 vaccine. The germline gives CDR1 KGHDR, CDR2 SFDVKD. Trimming cost V 3 bases and J 7 bases, with 6 bases left between them. This CDR3 is 12 amino acids long. Overall study findings and caveats: Repertoire sampling was restricted to post-peak T cell response timepoints. Spike regions recognized by vaccine-associated CD4 TCRs spanned the protein, led by 160-218 and 743-854. Only a handful of AZD1222 recipients, several in all, had baseline seropositivity. Mostly white British, mostly female donors; authors suggested clonal diversity may be underestimated.

Clones were read by immunoSEQ multiplex PCR, and TCRdb kept only the in-frame ones, dropping some. Seen here are under 150,000 clones, 80% to 90% observed once, and the top ten hold about 9.5%. On this clone: The antigen remains undetermined.

The specimen was peripheral blood, collected 28 days after the second AZD1222 dose. The chain employs TRBV24-1 and TRBJ2-1; D is unclear. This clonotype was obtained from an adult who received the AZD1222 COVID-19 vaccine. The CDR3 reads CATSDGWNEQFF. As DNA, the CDR3 is TGTGCCACCAGTGATGGGTGGAATGAGCAGTTCTTC.